This T cell receptor (beta chain) was sequenced during a study of blood T cell repertoires in COVID-19. Overall study context: Sites in the United States, Italy and Spain provided acute and convalescent COVID-19 samples. PBMCs, B-cell-depleted T cells, or T cells were the source of the cDNA or gDNA that made up the material.

Authors' processing steps: Amplification from reference gene primers served as the basis for estimated nucleated cell counts. Assay: immunoSEQ multiplex PCR; the TCRdb copy retains only in-frame clones and omits some. V and J calls plus clone size are reproduced from that table; the DNA served to infer D and trimming. The sample holds 70,000 to 100,000 clones; more than 75% are singletons and the top ten take approximately 4.8%. Trimming took 4 bases from V and 0 from J, leaving 14 bases between them. The germline V gene has CDR1 SGHNT and CDR2 YYREEE (reference sequence). The length of the CDR3 is 16 residues.

What was sequenced was peripheral blood. This TCR derives from a woman older than 75 with active COVID-19. The chain links TRBV5-4 to TRBJ1-3; D might be TRBD1 (5 bases). CDR3 DNA: TGTGCCAGCAGCCTAACACAGGAGATCTCTGGAAACACCATATATTTT. Translation gives CASSLTQEISGNTIYF. Drawing the rest from reference TRBV5-4 and TRBJ1-3, the complete variable domain is ETGVTQSPTHLIKTRGQQVTLRCSSQSGHNTVSWYQQALGQGPQFIFQYYREEENGRGNFPPRFSGLQFPNYSSELNVNALELDDSALYLCASSLTQEISGNTIYFGEGSWLTVV.